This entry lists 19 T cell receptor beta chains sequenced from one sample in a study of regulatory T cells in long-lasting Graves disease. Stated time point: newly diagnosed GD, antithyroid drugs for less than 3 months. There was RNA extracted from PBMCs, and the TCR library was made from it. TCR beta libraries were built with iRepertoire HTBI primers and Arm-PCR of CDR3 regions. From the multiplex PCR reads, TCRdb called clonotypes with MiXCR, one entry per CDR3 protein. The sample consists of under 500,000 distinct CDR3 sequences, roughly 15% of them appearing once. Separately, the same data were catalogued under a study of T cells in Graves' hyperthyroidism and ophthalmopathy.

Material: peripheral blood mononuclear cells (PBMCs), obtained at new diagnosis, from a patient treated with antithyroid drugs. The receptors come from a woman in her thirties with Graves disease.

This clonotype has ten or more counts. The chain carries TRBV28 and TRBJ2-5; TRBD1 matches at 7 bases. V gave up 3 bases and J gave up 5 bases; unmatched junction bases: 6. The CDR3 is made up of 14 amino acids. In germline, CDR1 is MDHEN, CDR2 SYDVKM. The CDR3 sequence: CASSLSGQRETQYF. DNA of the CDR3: TGTGCCAGCAGTTTGTCGGGACAGAGGGAGACCCAGTACTTC.

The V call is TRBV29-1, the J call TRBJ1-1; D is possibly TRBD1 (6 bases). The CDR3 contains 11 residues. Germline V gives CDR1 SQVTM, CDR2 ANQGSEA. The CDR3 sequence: CWGQENTEAFF. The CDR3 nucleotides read TGCTGGGGACAAGAGAACACTGAAGCTTTCTTT.

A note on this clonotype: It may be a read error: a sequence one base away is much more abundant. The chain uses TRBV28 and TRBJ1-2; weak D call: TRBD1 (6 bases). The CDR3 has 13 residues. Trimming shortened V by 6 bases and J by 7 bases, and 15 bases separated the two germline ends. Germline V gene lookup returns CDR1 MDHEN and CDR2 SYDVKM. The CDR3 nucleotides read TGTGCCAGCAGCGACCTAGGGGGGGGTGGCTACACCTTC. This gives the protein CASSDLGGGGYTF.

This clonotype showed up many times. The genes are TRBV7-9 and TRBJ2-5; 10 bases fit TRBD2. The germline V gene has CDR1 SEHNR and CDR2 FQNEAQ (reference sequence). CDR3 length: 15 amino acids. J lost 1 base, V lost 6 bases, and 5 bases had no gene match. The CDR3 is CASSLLAGGQETQYF. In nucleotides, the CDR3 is TGTGCCAGCAGTCTCTTAGCGGGGGGCCAAGAGACCCAGTACTTC.

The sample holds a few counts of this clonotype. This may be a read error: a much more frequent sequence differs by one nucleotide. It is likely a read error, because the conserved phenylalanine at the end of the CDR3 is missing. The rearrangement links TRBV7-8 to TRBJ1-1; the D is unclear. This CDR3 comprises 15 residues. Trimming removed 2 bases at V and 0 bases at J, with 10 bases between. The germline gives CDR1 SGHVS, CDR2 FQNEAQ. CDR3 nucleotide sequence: TGTGCCAGCAGCTTATTGGGCGGCTTGAACACTGAAGCTTTCCTT. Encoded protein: CASSLLGGLNTEAFL.

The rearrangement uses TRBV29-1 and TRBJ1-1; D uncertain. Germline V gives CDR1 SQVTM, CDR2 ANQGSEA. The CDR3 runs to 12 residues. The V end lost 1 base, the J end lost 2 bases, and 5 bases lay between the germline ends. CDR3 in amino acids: CSVEVLNTEAFF. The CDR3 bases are TGCAGCGTTGAAGTTTTAAACACTGAAGCTTTCTTT.

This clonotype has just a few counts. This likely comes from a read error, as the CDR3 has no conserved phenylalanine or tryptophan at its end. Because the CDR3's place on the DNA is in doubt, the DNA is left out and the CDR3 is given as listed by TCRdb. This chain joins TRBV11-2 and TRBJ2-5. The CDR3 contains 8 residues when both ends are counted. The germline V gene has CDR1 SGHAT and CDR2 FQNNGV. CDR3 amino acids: CASSFVGS.

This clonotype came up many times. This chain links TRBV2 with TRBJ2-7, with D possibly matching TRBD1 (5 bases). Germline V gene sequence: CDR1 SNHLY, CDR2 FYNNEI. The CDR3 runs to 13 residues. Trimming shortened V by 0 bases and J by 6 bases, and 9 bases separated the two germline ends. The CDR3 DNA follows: TGTGCCAGCAGTGAAGCCAGGGTGGTCGAGCAGTACTTC. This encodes CASSEARVVEQYF.

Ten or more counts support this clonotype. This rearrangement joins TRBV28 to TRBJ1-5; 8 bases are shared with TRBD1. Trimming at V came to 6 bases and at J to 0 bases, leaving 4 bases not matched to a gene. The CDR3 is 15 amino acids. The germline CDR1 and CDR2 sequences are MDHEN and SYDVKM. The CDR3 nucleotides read TGTGCCAGCAGGACAGGGGACTATAGCAATCAGCCCCAGCATTTT. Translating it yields CASRTGDYSNQPQHF.

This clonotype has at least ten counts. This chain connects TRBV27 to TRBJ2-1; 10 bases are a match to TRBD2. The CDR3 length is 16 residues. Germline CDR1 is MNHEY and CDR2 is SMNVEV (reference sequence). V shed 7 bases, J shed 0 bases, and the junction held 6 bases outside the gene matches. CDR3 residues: CASKGASGSSYNEQFF. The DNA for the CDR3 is TGTGCCAGCAAGGGGGCTAGCGGGAGCTCCTACAATGAGCAGTTCTTC.

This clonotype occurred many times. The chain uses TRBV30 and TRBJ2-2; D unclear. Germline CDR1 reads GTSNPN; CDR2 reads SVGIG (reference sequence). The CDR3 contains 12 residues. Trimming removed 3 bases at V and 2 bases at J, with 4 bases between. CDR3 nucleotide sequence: TGTGCCTGGAGCCCTAACACCGGGGAGCTGTTTTTT. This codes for CAWSPNTGELFF. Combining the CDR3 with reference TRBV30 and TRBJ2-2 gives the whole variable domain SQTIHQWPATLVQPVGSPLSLECTVEGTSNPNLYWYRQAAGRGLQLLFYSVGIGQISSEVPQNLSASRPQDRQFILSSKKLLLSDSGFYLCAWSPNTGELFFGEGSRLTVL.

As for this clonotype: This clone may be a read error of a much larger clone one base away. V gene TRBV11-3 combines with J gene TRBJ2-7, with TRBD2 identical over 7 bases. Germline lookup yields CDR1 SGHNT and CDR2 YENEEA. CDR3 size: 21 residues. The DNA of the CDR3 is TGTGCCAGCAGCTTAGAGGGTCATCCGAGGGAAACGGGGAGGGCGTCCTACGAGCTGTACTTC. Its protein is CASSLEGHPRETGRASYELYF. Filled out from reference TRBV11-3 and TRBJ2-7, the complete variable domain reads EAGVVQSPRYKIIEKKQPVAFWCNPISGHNTLYWYLQNLGQGPELLIRYENEEAVDDSQLPKDRFSAERLKGVDSTLKIQPAELGDSAVYLCASSLEGHPRETGRASYELYFGPGTRLTVT.

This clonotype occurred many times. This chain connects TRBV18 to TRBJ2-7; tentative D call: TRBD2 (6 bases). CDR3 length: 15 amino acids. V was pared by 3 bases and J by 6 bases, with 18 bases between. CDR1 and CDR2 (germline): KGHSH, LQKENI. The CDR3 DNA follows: TGTGCCAGCTCACCGTCCGGGACTCAAAGCTCCGAGCAGTACTTC. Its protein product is CASSPSGTQSSEQYF.

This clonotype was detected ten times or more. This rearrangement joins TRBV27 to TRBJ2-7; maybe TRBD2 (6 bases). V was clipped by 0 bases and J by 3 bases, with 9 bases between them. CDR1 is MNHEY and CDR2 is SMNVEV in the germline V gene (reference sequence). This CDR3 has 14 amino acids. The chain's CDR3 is CASSLSGGIYEQYF. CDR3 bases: TGTGCCAGCAGTTTATCCGGGGGAATCTACGAGCAGTACTTC.

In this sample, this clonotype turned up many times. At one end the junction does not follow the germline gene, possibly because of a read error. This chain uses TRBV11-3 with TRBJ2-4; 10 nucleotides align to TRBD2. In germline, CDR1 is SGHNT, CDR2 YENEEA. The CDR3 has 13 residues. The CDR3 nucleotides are TGTGCCAGCAGCTCCGGAGCGGGAGGGCGTAAGTTCTTC. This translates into CASSSGAGGRKFF. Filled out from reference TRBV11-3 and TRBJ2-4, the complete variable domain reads EAGVVQSPRYKIIEKKQPVAFWCNPISGHNTLYWYLQNLGQGPELLIRYENEEAVDDSQLPKDRFSAERLKGVDSTLKIQPAELGDSAVYLCASSSGAGGRKFFGAGTRLSVL.

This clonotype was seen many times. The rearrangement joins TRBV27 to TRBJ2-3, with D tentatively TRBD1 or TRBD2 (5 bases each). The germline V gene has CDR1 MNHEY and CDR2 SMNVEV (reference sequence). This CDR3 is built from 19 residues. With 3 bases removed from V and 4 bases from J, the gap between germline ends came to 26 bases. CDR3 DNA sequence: TGTGCCAGCAGTTTTGTGTGGGTGAAGTGGGGACCTAAGGCAGATACGCAGTATTTT. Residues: CASSFVWVKWGPKADTQYF.

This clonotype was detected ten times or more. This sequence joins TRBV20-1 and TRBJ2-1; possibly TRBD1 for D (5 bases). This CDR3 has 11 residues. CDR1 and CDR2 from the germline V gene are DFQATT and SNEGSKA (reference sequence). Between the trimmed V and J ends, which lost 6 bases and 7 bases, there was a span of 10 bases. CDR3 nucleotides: TGCAGTGCCCCTCGACAGAATGAGCAGTTCTTC. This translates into CSAPRQNEQFF.

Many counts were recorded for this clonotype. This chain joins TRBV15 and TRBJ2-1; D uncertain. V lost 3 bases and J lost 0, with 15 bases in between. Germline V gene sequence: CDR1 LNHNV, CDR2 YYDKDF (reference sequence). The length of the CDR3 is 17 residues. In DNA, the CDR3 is TGTGCCACCAGCAGGGGGATCGGGCCAAGCTCCTACAATGAGCAGTTCTTC. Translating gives CATSRGIGPSSYNEQFF.

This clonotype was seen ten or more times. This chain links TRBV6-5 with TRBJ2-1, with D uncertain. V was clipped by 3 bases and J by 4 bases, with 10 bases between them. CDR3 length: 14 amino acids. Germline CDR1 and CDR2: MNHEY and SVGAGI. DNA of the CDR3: TGTGCCAGCAGTTATTCCCGGAGTTACAATGAGCAGTTCTTC. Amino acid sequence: CASSYSRSYNEQFF.